The 3 T cell receptor beta chains presented below share a single source sample, sequenced in a study of blood T cells in healthy people across ages. The authors ran a second PCR of about 6 to 11 cycles using a sample-barcoded 5' primer and a J-beta primer mix. A single record per CDR3 protein comes from TCRdb applying MiXCR to the 5' RACE reads. The repertoire consists of about 560,000 distinct CDR3 sequences, with about 29% occurring once and the leading ten covering under 4.5%. This sample was shared with a second study, whose subject was T cells of mothers and their children.

The source material was blood. The receptors were sampled from a boy younger than 10 in good health.

This clonotype was recorded a few times. This chain joins TRBV25-1 and TRBJ2-5; TRBD1 aligns across 9 bases. The CDR3 has 15 amino acids. Germline V gene sequence: CDR1 MGHDK, CDR2 SYGVNS. The J segment lost 0 bases and the V segment lost 6 bases, leaving 5 bases of the junction unmatched. The CDR3 here is CASRSDRGYQETQYF. As DNA, the CDR3 is TGTGCCAGCAGGTCTGACAGGGGGTACCAAGAGACCCAGTACTTC.

CDR3 sequence: CASSYSILAGQYEQYF. CDR3 nucleotide sequence: TGTGCCAGCAGTTACTCGATTCTAGCGGGACAATACGAGCAGTACTTC. The chain employs TRBV6-6 and TRBJ2-7; 9 bases are shared with TRBD2. From germline, CDR1 is MNHNY and CDR2 SVGAGI (reference sequence). This CDR3 is 16 amino acids long. Trimming removed 0 bases from V and 4 bases from J; junction bases left unmatched: 7.

This chain uses TRBV29-1 with TRBJ1-5; D gene uncertain. The CDR3 has 13 amino acids. Germline V gene sequence: CDR1 SQVTM, CDR2 ANQGSEA. The germline V and J ends were trimmed by 4 bases and 1 base, with 8 bases remaining between them. CDR3 DNA sequence: TGCAGCGTTGTTGGTGGAAGCAATCAGCCCCAGCATTTT. Its translation: CSVVGGSNQPQHF. The full variable domain, completed using reference TRBV29-1 and TRBJ1-5, is SAVISQKPSRDICQRGTSLTIQCQVDSQVTMMFWYRQQPGQSLTLIATANQGSEATYESGFVIDKFPISRPNLTFSTLTVSNMSPEDSSIYLCSVVGGSNQPQHFGDGTRLSIL.